The clone carrying this T cell receptor (beta chain) has only one observation. This record comes from a study of OX40 agonist ivuxolimab in advanced cancers. Repertoires were generated with immunoSEQ multiplex PCR, while TCRdb's copy carries only in-frame clones and drops some. In the table there are about 48,000 clones, about 88% of which are singletons. V was pared by 0 bases and J by 9 bases, with 21 bases between. The CDR3 covers 17 residues. Germline CDR1 is KGHSH and CDR2 is LQKENI. Sample: CD4+ or CD8+ T cells sorted from blood, taken in a trial of the OX40 agonist ivuxolimab. This receptor was identified in an adult with an advanced solid tumor such as melanoma, head and neck, liver or kidney cancer. The chain links TRBV18 to TRBJ2-1, with D maybe TRBD2 (5 bases). The CDR3 DNA sequence: TGTGCCAGCTCACCACCGGAGCGGCTCACTAAGTGGGGTGAGCAGTTCTTC. As protein: CASSPPERLTKWGEQFF.